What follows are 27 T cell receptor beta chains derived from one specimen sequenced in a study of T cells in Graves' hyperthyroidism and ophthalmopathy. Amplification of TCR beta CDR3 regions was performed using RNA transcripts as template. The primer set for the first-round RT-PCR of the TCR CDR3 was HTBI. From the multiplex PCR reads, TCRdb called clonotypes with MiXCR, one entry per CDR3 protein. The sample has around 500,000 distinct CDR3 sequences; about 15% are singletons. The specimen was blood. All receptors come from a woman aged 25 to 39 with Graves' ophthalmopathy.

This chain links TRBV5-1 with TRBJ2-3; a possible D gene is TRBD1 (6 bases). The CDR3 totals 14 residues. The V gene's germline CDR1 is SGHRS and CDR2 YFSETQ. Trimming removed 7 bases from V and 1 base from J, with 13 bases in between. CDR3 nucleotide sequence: TGCGCCAGCCGGGGACACCCCCGCACAGATACGCAGTATTTT. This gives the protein CASRGHPRTDTQYF. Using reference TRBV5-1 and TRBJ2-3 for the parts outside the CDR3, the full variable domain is KAGVTQTPRYLIKTRGQQVTLSCSPISGHRSVSWYQQTPGQGLQFLFEYFSETQRNKGNFPGRFSGRQFSNSRSEMNVSTLELGDSALYLCASRGHPRTDTQYFGPGTRLTVL.

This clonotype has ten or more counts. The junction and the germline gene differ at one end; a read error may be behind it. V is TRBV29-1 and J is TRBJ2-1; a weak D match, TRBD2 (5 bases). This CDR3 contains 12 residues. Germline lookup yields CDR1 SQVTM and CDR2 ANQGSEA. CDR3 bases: TGCAGCGTTAAAGAGGGAACGAATGAGCAGTTCTTC. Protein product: CSVKEGTNEQFF.

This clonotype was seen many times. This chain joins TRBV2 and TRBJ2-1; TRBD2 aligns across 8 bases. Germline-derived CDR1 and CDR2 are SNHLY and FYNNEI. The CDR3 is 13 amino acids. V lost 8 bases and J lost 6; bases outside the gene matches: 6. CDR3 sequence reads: CASETGGPNEQFF. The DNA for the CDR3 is TGTGCCAGCGAGACGGGAGGGCCCAATGAGCAGTTCTTC.

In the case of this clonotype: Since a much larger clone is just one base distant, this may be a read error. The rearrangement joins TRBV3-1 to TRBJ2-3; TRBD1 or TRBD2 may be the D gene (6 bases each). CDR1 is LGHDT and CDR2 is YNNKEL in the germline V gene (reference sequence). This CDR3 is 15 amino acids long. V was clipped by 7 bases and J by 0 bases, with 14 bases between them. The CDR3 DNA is TGTGCCAGCACCGACGGGGGCGGGAGCACAGATACGCAGTATTTT. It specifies CASTDGGGSTDTQYF.

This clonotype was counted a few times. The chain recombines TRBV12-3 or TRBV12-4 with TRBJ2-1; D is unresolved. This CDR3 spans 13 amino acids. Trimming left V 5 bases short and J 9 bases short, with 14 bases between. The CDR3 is CASSQRPYVEQFF. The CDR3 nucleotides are TGTGCCAGCAGTCAGCGACCGTATGTTGAGCAGTTCTTC.

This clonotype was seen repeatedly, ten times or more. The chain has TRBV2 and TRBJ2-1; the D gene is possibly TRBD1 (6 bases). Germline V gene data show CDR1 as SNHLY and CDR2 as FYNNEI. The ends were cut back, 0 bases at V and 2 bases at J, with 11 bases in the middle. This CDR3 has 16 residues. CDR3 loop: CASSEAGGMTYNEQFF. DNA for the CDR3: TGTGCCAGCAGTGAAGCAGGGGGTATGACCTACAATGAGCAGTTCTTC.

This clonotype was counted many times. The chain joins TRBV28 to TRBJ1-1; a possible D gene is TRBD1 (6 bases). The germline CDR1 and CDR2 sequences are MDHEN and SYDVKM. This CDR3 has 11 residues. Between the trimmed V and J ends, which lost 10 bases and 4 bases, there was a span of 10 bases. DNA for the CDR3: TGTGCCACATACAGGGCCACTGAAGCTTTCTTT. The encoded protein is CATYRATEAFF. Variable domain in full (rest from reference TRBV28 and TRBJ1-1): DVKVTQSSRYLVKRTGEKVFLECVQDMDHENMFWYRQDPGLGLRLIYFSYDVKMKEKGDIPEGYSVSREKKERFSLILESASTNQTSMYLCATYRATEAFFGQGTRLTVV.

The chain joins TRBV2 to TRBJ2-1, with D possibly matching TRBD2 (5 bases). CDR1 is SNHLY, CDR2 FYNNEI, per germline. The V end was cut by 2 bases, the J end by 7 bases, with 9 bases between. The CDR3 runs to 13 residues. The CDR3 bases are TGTGCCAGCAGTGAACTAGCCCGGAATGAGCAGTTCTTC. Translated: CASSELARNEQFF.

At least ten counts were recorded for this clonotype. This CDR3 is CSARGRGSTDTQYF. The CDR3 region has the DNA TGCAGTGCTAGGGGGAGGGGTAGCACAGATACGCAGTATTTT. This chain links TRBV20-1 with TRBJ2-3; TRBD2 aligns across 7 bases. The germline V gene encodes CDR1 DFQATT and CDR2 SNEGSKA (reference sequence). Trimming cost V 3 bases and J 0 bases; bases outside gene matches: 3. The length of the CDR3 is 14 residues.

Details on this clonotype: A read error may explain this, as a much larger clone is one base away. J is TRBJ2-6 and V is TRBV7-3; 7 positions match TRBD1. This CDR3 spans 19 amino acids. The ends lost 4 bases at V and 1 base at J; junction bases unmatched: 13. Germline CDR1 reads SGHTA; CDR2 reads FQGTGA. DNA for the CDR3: TGTGCCAGCAGCTCAGAAGCAGGGGGAGCCTTTTCTGGGGCCAACGTCCTGACTTTC. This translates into CASSSEAGGAFSGANVLTF.

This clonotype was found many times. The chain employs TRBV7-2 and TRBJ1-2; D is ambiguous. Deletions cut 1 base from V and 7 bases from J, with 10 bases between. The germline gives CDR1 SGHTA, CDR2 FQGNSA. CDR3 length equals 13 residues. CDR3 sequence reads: CASSLGFRSGYTF. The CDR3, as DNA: TGTGCCAGCAGCTTAGGATTTCGATCTGGCTACACCTTC.

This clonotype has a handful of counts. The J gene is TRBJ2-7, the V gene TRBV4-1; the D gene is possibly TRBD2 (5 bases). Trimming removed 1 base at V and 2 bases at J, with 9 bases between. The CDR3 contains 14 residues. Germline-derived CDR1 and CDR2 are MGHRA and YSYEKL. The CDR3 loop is CASSQAGSAYEQYF. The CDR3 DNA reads TGCGCCAGCAGCCAAGCGGGATCCGCCTACGAGCAGTACTTC.

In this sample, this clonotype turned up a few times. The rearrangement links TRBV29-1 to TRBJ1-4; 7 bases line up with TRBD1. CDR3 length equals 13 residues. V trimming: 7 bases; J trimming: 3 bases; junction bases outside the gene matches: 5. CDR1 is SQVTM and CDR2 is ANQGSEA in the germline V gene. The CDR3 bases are TGCAGCGCATCACAGGGGTCTAATGAAAAACTGTTTTTT. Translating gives CSASQGSNEKLFF. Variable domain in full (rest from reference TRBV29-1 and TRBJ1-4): SAVISQKPSRDICQRGTSLTIQCQVDSQVTMMFWYRQQPGQSLTLIATANQGSEATYESGFVIDKFPISRPNLTFSTLTVSNMSPEDSSIYLCSASQGSNEKLFFGSGTQLSVL.

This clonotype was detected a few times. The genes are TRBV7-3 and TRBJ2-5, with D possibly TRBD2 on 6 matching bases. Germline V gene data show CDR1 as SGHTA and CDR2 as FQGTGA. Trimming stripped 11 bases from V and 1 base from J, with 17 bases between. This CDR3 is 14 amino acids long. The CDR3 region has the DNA TGTGCCCCCGGGGAGGCAGGGCGCCAAGAGACCCAGTACTTC. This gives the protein CAPGEAGRQETQYF.

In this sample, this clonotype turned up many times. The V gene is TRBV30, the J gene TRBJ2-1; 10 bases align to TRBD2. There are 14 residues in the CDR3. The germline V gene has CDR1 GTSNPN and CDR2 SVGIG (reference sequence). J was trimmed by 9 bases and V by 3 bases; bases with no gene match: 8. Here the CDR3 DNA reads TGTGCCTGGAGCTACCCGGGACTAGCGCTTGAGCAGTTCTTC. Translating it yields CAWSYPGLALEQFF.

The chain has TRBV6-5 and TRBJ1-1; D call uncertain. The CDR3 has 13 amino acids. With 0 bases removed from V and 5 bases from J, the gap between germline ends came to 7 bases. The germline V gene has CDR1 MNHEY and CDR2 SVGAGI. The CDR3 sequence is CASSYSRETEAFF. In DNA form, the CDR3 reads TGTGCCAGCAGTTACTCGAGGGAGACTGAAGCTTTCTTT.

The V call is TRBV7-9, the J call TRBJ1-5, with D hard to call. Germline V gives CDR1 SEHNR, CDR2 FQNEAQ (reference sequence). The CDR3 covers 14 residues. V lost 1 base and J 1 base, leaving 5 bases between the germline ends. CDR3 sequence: CASSLVESNQPQHF. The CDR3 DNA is TGTGCCAGCAGCTTAGTTGAGAGCAATCAGCCCCAGCATTTT.

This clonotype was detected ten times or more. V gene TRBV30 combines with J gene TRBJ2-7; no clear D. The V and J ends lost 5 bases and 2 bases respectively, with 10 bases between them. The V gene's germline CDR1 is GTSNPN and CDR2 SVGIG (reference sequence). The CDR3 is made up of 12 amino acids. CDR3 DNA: TGTGCCTGGTCCTATGGGGCCTACGAGCAGTACTTC. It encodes CAWSYGAYEQYF.

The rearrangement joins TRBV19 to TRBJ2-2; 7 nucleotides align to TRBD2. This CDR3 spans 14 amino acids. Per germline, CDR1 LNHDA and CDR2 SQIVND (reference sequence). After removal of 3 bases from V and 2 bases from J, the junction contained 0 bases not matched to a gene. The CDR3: CASSMGLNTGELFF. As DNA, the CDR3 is TGTGCCAGTAGTATGGGACTAAACACCGGGGAGCTGTTTTTT.

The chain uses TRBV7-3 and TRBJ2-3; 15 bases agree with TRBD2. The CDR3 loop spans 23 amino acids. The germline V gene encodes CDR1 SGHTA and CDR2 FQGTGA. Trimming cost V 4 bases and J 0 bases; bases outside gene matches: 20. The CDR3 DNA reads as TGTGCCAGCAGCTCCCCCCGGGGTTCACCCGGGACTAGCGGGAGGTCGAGCACAGATACGCAGTATTTT. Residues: CASSSPRGSPGTSGRSSTDTQYF.

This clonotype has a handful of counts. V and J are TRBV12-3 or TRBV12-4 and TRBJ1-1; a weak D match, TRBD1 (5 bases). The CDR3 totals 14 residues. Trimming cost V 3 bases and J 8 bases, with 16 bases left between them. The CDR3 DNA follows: TGTGCCAGCAGTTTGGGGACGGGGAGCGCGGAAGCTTTCTTT. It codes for CASSLGTGSAEAFF.

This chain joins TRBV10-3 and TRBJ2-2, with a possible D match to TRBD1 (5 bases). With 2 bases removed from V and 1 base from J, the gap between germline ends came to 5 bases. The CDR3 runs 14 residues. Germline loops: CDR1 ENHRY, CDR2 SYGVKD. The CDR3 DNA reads TGTGCCATCAGTGAGGGACAGAACACCGGGGAGCTGTTTTTT. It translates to CAISEGQNTGELFF.

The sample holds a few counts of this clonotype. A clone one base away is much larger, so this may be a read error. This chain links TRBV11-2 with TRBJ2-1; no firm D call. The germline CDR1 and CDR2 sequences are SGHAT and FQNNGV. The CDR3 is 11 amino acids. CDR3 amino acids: CVSSFVDEQFF. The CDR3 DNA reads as TGTGTCAGCAGCTTCGTCGATGAGCAGTTCTTC.

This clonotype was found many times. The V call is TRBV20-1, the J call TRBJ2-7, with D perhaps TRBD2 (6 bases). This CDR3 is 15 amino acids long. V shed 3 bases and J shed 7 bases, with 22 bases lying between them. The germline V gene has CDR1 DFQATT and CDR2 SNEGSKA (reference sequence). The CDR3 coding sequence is TGCAGTGCTAGTGACACCGGGGACTCCCAACGGGAGCAGTACTTC. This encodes CSASDTGDSQREQYF.

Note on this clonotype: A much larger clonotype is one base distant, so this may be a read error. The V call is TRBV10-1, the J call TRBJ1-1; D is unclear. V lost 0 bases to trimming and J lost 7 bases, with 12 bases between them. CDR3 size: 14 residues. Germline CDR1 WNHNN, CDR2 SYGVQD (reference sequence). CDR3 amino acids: CASSESNTGVEAFF. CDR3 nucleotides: TGCGCCAGCAGTGAGTCCAACACGGGTGTTGAAGCTTTCTTT.

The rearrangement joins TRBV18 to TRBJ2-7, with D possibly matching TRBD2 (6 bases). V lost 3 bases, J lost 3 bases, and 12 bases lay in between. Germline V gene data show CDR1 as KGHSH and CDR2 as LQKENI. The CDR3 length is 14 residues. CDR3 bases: TGTGCCAGCTCACCTGTGGACGGGGGCTACGAGCAGTACTTC. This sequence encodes CASSPVDGGYEQYF. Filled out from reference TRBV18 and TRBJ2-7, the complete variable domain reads NAGVMQNPRHLVRRRGQEARLRCSPMKGHSHVYWYRQLPEEGLKFMVYLQKENIIDESGMPKERFSAEFPKEGPSILRIQQVVRGDSAAYFCASSPVDGGYEQYFGPGTRLTVT.

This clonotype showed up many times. In nucleotides, the CDR3 is TGTGCCAGCAGTCTCTCCCTCCCCTACGAGCAGTACTTC. Amino acids: CASSLSLPYEQYF. The V and J genes are TRBV27 and TRBJ2-7; no definite D call. The germline CDR1 and CDR2 sequences are MNHEY and SMNVEV (reference sequence). V shed 5 bases and J shed 2 bases, with 10 bases lying between them. This CDR3 is 13 amino acids long.